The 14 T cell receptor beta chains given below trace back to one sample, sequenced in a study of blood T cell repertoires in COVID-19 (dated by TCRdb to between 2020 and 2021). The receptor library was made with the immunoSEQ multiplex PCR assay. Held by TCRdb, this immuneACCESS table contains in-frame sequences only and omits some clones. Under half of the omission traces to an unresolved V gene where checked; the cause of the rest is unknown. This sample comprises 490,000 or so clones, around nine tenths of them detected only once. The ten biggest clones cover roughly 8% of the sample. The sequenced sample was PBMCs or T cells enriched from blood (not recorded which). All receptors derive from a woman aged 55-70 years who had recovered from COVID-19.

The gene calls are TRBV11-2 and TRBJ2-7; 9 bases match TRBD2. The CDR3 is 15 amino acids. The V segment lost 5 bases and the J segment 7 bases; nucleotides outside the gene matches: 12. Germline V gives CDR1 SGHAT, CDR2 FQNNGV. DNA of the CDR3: TGTGCCAGCAGCCCCTGGCGGGGGGGGCCGAAAGAGCAGTACTTC. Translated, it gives CASSPWRGGPKEQYF.

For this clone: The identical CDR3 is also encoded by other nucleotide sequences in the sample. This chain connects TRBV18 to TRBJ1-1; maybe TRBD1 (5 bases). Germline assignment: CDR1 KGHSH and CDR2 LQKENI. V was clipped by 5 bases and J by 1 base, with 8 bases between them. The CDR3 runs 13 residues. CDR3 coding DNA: TGTGCCAGCTCAGGGGGGAGGAACACTGAAGCTTTCTTT. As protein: CASSGGRNTEAFF.

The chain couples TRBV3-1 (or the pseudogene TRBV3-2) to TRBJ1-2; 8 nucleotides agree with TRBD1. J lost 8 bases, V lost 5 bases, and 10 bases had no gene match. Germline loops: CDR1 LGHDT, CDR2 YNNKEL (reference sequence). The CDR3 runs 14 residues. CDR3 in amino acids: CASSSPTGARGYTF. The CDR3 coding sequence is TGTGCCAGCAGCTCTCCGACAGGGGCTAGGGGCTACACCTTC.

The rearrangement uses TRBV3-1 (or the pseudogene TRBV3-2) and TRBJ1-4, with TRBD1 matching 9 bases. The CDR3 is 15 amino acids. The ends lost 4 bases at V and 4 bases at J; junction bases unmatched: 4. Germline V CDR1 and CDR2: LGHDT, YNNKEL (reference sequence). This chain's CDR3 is CASSPGTGINEKLFF. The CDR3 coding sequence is TGTGCCAGCAGCCCCGGGACAGGGATTAATGAAAAACTGTTTTTT.

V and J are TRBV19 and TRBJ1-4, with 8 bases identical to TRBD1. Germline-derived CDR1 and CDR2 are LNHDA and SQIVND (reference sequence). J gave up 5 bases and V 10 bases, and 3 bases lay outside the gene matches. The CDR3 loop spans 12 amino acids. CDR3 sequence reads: CAIGDRNEKLFF. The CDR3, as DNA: TGTGCCATTGGGGACAGGAATGAAAAACTGTTTTTT.

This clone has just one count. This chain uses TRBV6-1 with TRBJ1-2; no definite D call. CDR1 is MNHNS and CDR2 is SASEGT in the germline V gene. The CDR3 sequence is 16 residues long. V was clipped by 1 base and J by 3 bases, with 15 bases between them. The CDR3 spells CASSEGATGIDYGYTF. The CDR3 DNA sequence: TGTGCCAGCAGTGAAGGGGCCACGGGAATAGACTATGGCTACACCTTC.

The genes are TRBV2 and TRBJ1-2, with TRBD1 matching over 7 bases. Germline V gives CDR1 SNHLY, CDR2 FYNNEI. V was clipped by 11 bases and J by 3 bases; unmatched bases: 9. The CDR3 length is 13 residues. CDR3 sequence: CAGGTEPYYGYTF. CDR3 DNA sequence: TGTGCCGGGGGGACAGAACCCTACTATGGCTACACCTTC.

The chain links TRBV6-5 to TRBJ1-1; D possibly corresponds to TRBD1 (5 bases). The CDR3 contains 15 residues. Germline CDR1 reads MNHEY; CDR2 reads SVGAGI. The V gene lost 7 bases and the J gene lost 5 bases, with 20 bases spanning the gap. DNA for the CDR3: TGTGCCAGCACCCCCTCAGTTCCAGGGCAAACTGAAGCTTTCTTT. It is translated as CASTPSVPGQTEAFF.

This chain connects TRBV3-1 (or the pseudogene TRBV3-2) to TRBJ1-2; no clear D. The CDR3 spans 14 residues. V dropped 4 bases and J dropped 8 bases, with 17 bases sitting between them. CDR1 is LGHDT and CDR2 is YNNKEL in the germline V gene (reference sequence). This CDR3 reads CASSPRTAAKGYTF. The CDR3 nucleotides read TGTGCCAGCAGCCCTCGAACGGCGGCGAAGGGCTACACCTTC.

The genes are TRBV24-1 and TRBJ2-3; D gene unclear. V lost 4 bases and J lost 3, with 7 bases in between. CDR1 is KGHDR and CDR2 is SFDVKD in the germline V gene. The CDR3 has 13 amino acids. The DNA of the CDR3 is TGTGCCACCAGTGAAGCCGGGACAGATACGCAGTATTTT. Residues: CATSEAGTDTQYF.

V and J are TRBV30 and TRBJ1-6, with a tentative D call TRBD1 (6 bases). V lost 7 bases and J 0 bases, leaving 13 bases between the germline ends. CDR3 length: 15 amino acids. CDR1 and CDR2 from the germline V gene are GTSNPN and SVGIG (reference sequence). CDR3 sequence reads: CASKTGGSYNSPLHF. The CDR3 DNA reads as TGTGCCTCCAAGACAGGCGGCTCCTATAATTCACCCCTCCACTTT.

The CDR3 here is CASSAQGTSVNEQFF. The CDR3 DNA reads TGTGCCAGCAGCGCCCAGGGGACTAGCGTGAATGAGCAGTTCTTC. V is TRBV2 and J is TRBJ2-1; 10 bases match TRBD2. There are 15 residues in the CDR3. V shed 6 bases and J 7 bases; nucleotides not matched to a gene: 9. CDR1 and CDR2 (germline): SNHLY, FYNNEI.

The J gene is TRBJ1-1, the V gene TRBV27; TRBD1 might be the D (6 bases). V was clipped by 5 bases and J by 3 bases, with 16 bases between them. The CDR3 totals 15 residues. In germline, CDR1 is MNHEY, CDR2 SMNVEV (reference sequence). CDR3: CASSLKGGRDTEAFF. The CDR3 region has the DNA TGTGCCAGCAGTCTCAAGGGGGGGCGAGACACTGAAGCTTTCTTT.

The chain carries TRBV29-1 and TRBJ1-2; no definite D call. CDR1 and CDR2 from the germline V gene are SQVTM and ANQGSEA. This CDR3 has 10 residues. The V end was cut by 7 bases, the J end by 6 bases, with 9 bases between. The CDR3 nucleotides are TGCAGCGCTCGTGAGGATGGCTACACCTTC. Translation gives CSAREDGYTF.